The TCR beta chain described here comes from a study of shared clonotypes between healthy human individuals (dated by TCRdb to the early 2020s). Background for the entire study: Three men and a couple of women, aged 18 to 49 years, made up the cohort. Per donor, three plates each were used for CD4 naive and CD4 memory, two for CD8 naive, and one for CD8 memory. Leukapheresis yielded between about 0.94 and 8.9 billion PBMCs per donor. To estimate repertoire size and how much clonotypes are shared between individuals, the study performed deep sequencing of blood TCR repertoires from about five healthy adults. To increase sequencing depth and limit assay-specific biases, TCR repertoire library preparation and sequencing were carried out by different laboratories using diverse techniques.

Using the deep immunoSEQ assay, multiplex PCR amplified TCR CDR3 regions from genomic DNA. Extracted genomic DNA from each cell subset was spread evenly across all wells of several immunoSEQ 96-well plates, with each plate serving as a replicate. For sorted subsets, approximately 190 ng of genomic DNA, equivalent to roughly 30,000 T cell genomes, went into each replicate PCR. Purified libraries were quantified with a Qubit 3.0 fluorometer, sized on a Bioanalyzer 2100, and re-quantified with the KAPA Library Quantification kit. A separate single-read 150-cycle Illumina NextSeq 550 flow cell was used to sequence each immunoSEQ 96-well plate. The paper's processing steps were these. The immunoSEQ output contained only junctional sequences without quality scores, so filtering could not match that applied to full-length reads. To assign V/J genes and CDR3, sequences were annotated against IMGT germline references using PyIR, a Python wrapper for IgBLAST v1.9. Reads were removed for weak V/J assignments (E-value above 1e-6), missing CDR3, stop codons, out-of-frame junctions, or ambiguous translated residues. V3J clonotypes were defined as sequences sharing the same inferred V gene, J gene, and CDR3 amino acid sequence. To compute the percentage overlap between repertoires, the number of shared unique clonotypes was divided by the size of the smaller repertoire. Richness of each repertoire was evaluated using RTK rarefaction, the Chao1 estimator, and Recon v2.1 estimates of unobserved clonotypes. For all TCRbeta clonotypes obtained by the gDNA method from a handful of donors, generation probabilities were computed with OLGA. Drawn from immuneACCESS, this table holds only the in-frame rearrangements with V and J called that TCRdb kept. Clones are partly lost; checked studies trace under half to an unresolved V gene and leave the rest unexplained. V, J and clone size were drawn from that table, and D and trimming were deduced from the DNA. This sample is represented by 2 million to 2.5 million clones; just under 95% of them were singletons. The ten largest clones represent approximately 0.4% of the sample.

Paper-wide results and their limitations: Pairwise subsampling led to the expectation that sequencing depth would affect the degree of clonotype sharing among donors. Sharing across several donors was observed for around 5% of naive CD4, 3.5% of naive CD8, about 2.5% of memory CD4, and about 0.38% of memory CD8 clonotypes. Larger estimated clonotype richness was generally found for naive subsets than for memory subsets. Compared with non-shared clonotypes, the clonotypes found in all four sorted-subset donors had higher generation probabilities. Sampling was restricted to blood, and TCR repertoires in tissue are likely to differ from TCR repertoires in blood. Because the study included a small number of donors, the genetic and exposure-history diversity represented was limited. Even with the large sequencing depth, rarefaction of the sorted-subset datasets indicated that sequencing was incomplete.

In regard to this clone: The clone's antigen remains unknown. No much larger clonotype is one base removed from it; base qualities were not supplied. At the DNA level, this CDR3 is encoded by other sequences in the same sample as well.

Healthy HIV-negative adults with no recently reported acute infections or vaccinations were included as donors. Every donor was a Caucasian adult living in Nashville, Tennessee, USA. CD4+ T cells were enriched by magnetic negative selection, after which naive cells were positively selected on CD45RA and the negative fraction was taken as the memory subset. Blood was obtained by leukapheresis, after which PBMCs were separated by Ficoll-Histopaque density gradient centrifugation and cryopreserved in liquid nitrogen vapor phase. Purity and quantity of every magnetically sorted T cell population were checked by analytical flow cytometry. From each sorted fraction, genomic DNA was isolated and quantified by UV absorbance on a Nanodrop 2000c. The sequence was obtained from a man in his late teens or twenties in good health. Some clones in this sample may be carry-over from other donors' samples. The sample was naive CD4+ T cells from PBMCs. The cell subset or site label of this sample denotes: CD45RA+ positively selected.

CDR3 protein: CASSLRGSYGYTF. The sequence in DNA is TGTGCCAGCAGTTTGAGGGGGAGCTATGGCTACACCTTC. The chain employs TRBV28 and TRBJ1-2, with TRBD1 as a weak D call on 6 bases. V sheds 3 bases and J sheds 4 bases, leaving 9 bases between their ends. CDR1 and CDR2 are read off the germline V gene as MDHEN and SYDVKM. Taken from cysteine to phenylalanine, the CDR3 has 13 residues. The only DNA kept is the CDR3, 39 bases in frame from the first base.